Sequencing of this T cell receptor (beta chain) was carried out in a study of T cell repertoires in cytomegalovirus infection. Study-level background: Through public TCR beta signatures, both CMV infection and matching HLA type were indicated.

This clonotype was observed many times. As yet, its antigen is unknown. TCRdb reprocessed the reads with MiXCR, giving one entry per CDR3 protein. The sample holds about 150,000 distinct CDR3 sequences, more than 30% seen once. Germline V CDR1 and CDR2: MNHNY, SVGAGI (reference sequence). V was clipped by 0 bases and J by 3 bases; unmatched bases: 8. This CDR3 contains 16 residues. V usage is TRBV6-6 and J usage is TRBJ2-7, with TRBD2 matching over 7 bases. The starting material was CD8+ T cells from cultured PBMCs, obtained from culture after CMV antigen stimulation. The receptor comes from a human donor in good health (CMV status not recorded). Some clones in this sample may be carry-over from other donors' samples. The CDR3 bases are TGTGCCAGCAGTTACTCGGGTGCTAGCGGAGACTACGAGCAGTACTTC. Translated: CASSYSGASGDYEQYF.